The clone carrying this T cell receptor beta chain is medium-sized in the sample. The antigen is not known. The data were taken from a study of vaccination and CD4 T cells after COVID-19. Overall study context: The convalescent population consisted of six males and four females, two of whom were of Hispanic ethnicity.

General study points: Researchers report that a median about 86% of reactive clones in convalescent patients surfaced only post-vaccination.

V shed 8 bases and J shed 0 bases, with 11 bases lying between them. The CDR3 length is 14 residues. Germline CDR1 reads LNHDA; CDR2 reads SQIVND (reference sequence). Once obtained from cultured CD4+ T cells, the DNA was sequenced using the Oncomine TCR Beta short-read assay. Each CDR3 protein is one row after TCRdb ran MiXCR on the PCR reads. The sample carries about 3,400 distinct CDR3 sequences, roughly 17% recorded once. As for treatment: 10-day PBMC culture with coronavirus spike peptide pools or control peptides (ViraFEST assay). Cell culture was performed with under 2.5 million PBMCs per well in the presence of about 10 IU/ml IL-2 and 10 ug/ml peptide pools.

The sample taken for sequencing was CD4+ T cells from blood, cultured in vitro. The origin of this receptor is a human donor who had recovered from COVID-19. V usage is TRBV19 and J usage is TRBJ1-3, with D maybe TRBD1 (6 bases). DNA for the CDR3: TGTGCCAGTGCCCGGACAGACTCTGGAAACACCATATATTTT. It codes for CASARTDSGNTIYF.